These 30 T cell receptor beta chains originate from one sample sequenced in a study of T cell repertoires in cytomegalovirus infection. TCRdb analysed the reads with MiXCR anew, one entry per CDR3 protein. The data show 250,000 to 300,000 distinct CDR3 sequences, roughly 13% seen once. Sequencing was carried out using PBMCs. These receptors all come from a human donor in good health (CMV status not recorded). Some clones in this sample may be carry-over from other donors' samples.

The chain joins TRBV23-1 to TRBJ2-2, with TRBD2 as a possible D gene (6 bases). TRBV23-1 is treated as an ORF (open reading frame) with a function not yet certain. The length of the CDR3 is 14 residues. Trimming took off 2 bases at V and 8 bases at J, with 12 bases between the two ends. CDR3 in amino acids: CASSQGGLAGELFF. Here the CDR3 DNA reads TGCGCCAGCAGTCAAGGCGGCCTAGCGGGGGAGCTGTTTTTT.

This clonotype was seen many times. This rearrangement joins TRBV7-9 to TRBJ1-4; D may be TRBD1 (6 bases). The V gene's germline CDR1 is SEHNR and CDR2 FQNEAQ (reference sequence). The CDR3 runs 16 residues. The ends were cut back, 0 bases at V and 7 bases at J, with 15 bases in the middle. For the CDR3, the DNA is TGTGCCAGCAGCTTAGCCCGGACAGATTTTGGTGAAAAACTGTTTTTT. It translates to CASSLARTDFGEKLFF.

In this sample, this clonotype turned up a few times. V gene TRBV20-1 combines with J gene TRBJ1-5, with D possibly TRBD1 on 5 matching bases. Trimming took off 6 bases at V and 6 bases at J, with 18 bases between the two ends. The CDR3 runs 14 residues. CDR1 and CDR2 from the germline V gene are DFQATT and SNEGSKA (reference sequence). The CDR3 DNA is TGCAGTGCCAGGAAGGACACAGTGATTCAGCCCCAGCATTTT. The encoded protein is CSARKDTVIQPQHF.

This clonotype was recorded many times. The V gene is TRBV7-2, the J gene TRBJ2-2; D uncertain. The CDR3 length is 14 residues. Germline lookup yields CDR1 SGHTA and CDR2 FQGNSA. The ends were cut back, 2 bases at V and 4 bases at J, with 8 bases in the middle. For the CDR3, the DNA is TGTGCCAGCAGCTTATTACCTAGCACCGGGGAGCTGTTTTTT. Amino acid sequence: CASSLLPSTGELFF.

This clonotype was recorded at least ten times. This chain links TRBV7-9 with TRBJ1-1; D is possibly TRBD1 (5 bases). The CDR3 runs 19 residues. In germline, CDR1 is SEHNR, CDR2 FQNEAQ (reference sequence). The V and J ends lost 5 bases and 0 bases respectively, with 25 bases between them. The DNA of the CDR3 is TGTGCCAGCAGCCCTCCCGGGGCGCCGAGGATGACAGTGAACACTGAAGCTTTCTTT. It translates to CASSPPGAPRMTVNTEAFF. Filled out from reference TRBV7-9 and TRBJ1-1, the complete variable domain reads DTGVSQNPRHKITKRGQNVTFRCDPISEHNRLYWYRQTLGQGPEFLTYFQNEAQLEKSRLLSDRFSAERPKGSFSTLEIQRTEQGDSAMYLCASSPPGAPRMTVNTEAFFGQGTRLTVV.

This clonotype was seen a handful of times. The V gene is TRBV5-1, the J gene TRBJ1-2; no reliable D call. The CDR3 spans 13 residues. Trimming stripped 4 bases from V and 6 bases from J, with 13 bases between. Germline CDR1 reads SGHRS; CDR2 reads YFSETQ. As DNA, the CDR3 is TGCGCCAGCAGCGCTATTAACGTAAATGGCTACACCTTC. This codes for CASSAINVNGYTF.

This clonotype turned up a few times. This sequence joins TRBV2 and TRBJ2-3; perhaps TRBD2 as D (5 bases). The CDR3 is 13 residues long. Deletions cut 7 bases from V and 2 bases from J, with 10 bases between. Germline V gene data show CDR1 as SNHLY and CDR2 as FYNNEI. CDR3 DNA: TGTGCCAGCATGGAGGAGTTCACAGATACGCAGTATTTT. Translation: CASMEEFTDTQYF.

The table lists this clonotype with many counts. The V call is TRBV11-2, the J call TRBJ1-4, with D maybe TRBD1 (5 bases). This CDR3 region has 14 residues. The V end was cut by 3 bases, the J end by 0 bases, with 5 bases between. The germline V gene encodes CDR1 SGHAT and CDR2 FQNNGV. DNA for the CDR3: TGTGCCAGCAGCTTGACAGCAACTAATGAAAAACTGTTTTTT. Its protein product is CASSLTATNEKLFF.

V usage is TRBV2 and J usage is TRBJ2-1; 9 positions agree with TRBD2. The CDR3 runs 14 residues. The V segment lost 7 bases and the J segment 7 bases; nucleotides outside the gene matches: 8. CDR1 and CDR2 from the germline V gene are SNHLY and FYNNEI. CDR3 DNA sequence: TGTGCCAGCATGCGGGGGGGCTCACCTAATGAGCAGTTCTTC. Its protein product is CASMRGGSPNEQFF.

This clonotype was recorded at least ten times. J is TRBJ2-1 and V is TRBV7-2, with no clear D. The germline V and J ends were trimmed by 1 base and 9 bases, with 4 bases remaining between them. Germline CDR1 SGHTA, CDR2 FQGNSA. The CDR3 runs to 11 residues. DNA of the CDR3: TGTGCCAGCAGCTTAGAGGTTGAGCAGTTCTTC. Translation gives CASSLEVEQFF.

This clonotype was recorded at least ten times. V usage is TRBV7-3 and J usage is TRBJ1-2; D is possibly TRBD1 (6 bases). From germline, CDR1 is SGHTA and CDR2 FQGTGA. Trimming removed 0 bases from V and 6 bases from J, with 11 bases in between. This CDR3 is built from 14 residues. The CDR3 coding sequence is TGTGCCAGCAGCTTAACTGGGGGCGTCGATGGCTACACCTTC. The encoded protein is CASSLTGGVDGYTF.

The sample holds a few counts of this clonotype. The chain combines TRBV29-1 with TRBJ2-6; D is uncertain. The CDR3 loop spans 14 amino acids. Germline CDR1 and CDR2: SQVTM and ANQGSEA. V lost 4 bases to trimming and J lost 0 bases, with 7 bases between them. CDR3 bases: TGCAGCGTTGGGCTCAGCTCTGGGGCCAACGTCCTGACTTTC. It is translated as CSVGLSSGANVLTF.

The rearrangement uses TRBV2 and TRBJ1-1; weak D call: TRBD1 (6 bases). The CDR3 totals 16 residues. The V gene lost 7 bases and the J gene lost 0 bases, with 18 bases spanning the gap. Germline loops: CDR1 SNHLY, CDR2 FYNNEI. DNA for the CDR3: TGTGCCAGCACCCTAACTGAGACAGGTATGAACACTGAAGCTTTCTTT. This translates into CASTLTETGMNTEAFF.

V is TRBV7-9 and J is TRBJ2-1; D call uncertain. Looked up from germline, CDR1 is SEHNR and CDR2 is FQNEAQ (reference sequence). Trimming removed 3 bases from V and 5 bases from J, with 5 bases in between. The CDR3 totals 12 residues. CDR3: CASSFGHNEQFF. CDR3 in DNA: TGTGCCAGCAGCTTTGGCCACAATGAGCAGTTCTTC.

The chain couples TRBV6-7 to TRBJ2-2; 8 nucleotides agree with TRBD2. TRBV6-7 qualifies as an ORF whose function is uncertain. The CDR3 totals 15 residues. The V segment lost 2 bases and the J segment 4 bases; nucleotides outside the gene matches: 3. For the CDR3, the DNA is TGTGCCAGCAGTTACGCTAGCGGGCGCACCGGGGAGCTGTTTTTT. This sequence encodes CASSYASGRTGELFF.

The chain is built from TRBV20-1 and TRBJ2-3, with D possibly being TRBD1 or TRBD2 (5 bases each). Trimming left V 3 bases short and J 2 bases short, with 15 bases between. CDR3 length: 15 amino acids. Germline CDR1 and CDR2: DFQATT and SNEGSKA (reference sequence). CDR3 amino acids: CSASKGPSSTDTQYF. In nucleotides, the CDR3 is TGCAGTGCTAGCAAGGGACCGAGTTCCACAGATACGCAGTATTTT.

This clonotype has more than one count but fewer than ten. The V and J genes are TRBV6-1 and TRBJ1-1, with D perhaps matching TRBD1 (6 bases). Germline V gene lookup returns CDR1 MNHNS and CDR2 SASEGT. V was trimmed by 5 bases and J by 4 bases, leaving 17 bases between them. The CDR3 totals 15 residues. The CDR3 sequence is CASSSTSPGVTEAFF. CDR3 in DNA: TGTGCCAGCAGTTCCACTTCCCCAGGGGTCACTGAAGCTTTCTTT.

Details on this clonotype: A clone one base away is much larger, so this may be a read error. The chain is built from TRBV28 and TRBJ2-5, with a possible D match to TRBD2 (6 bases). The CDR3 is 14 amino acids. Trimming cost V 5 bases and J 1 base, with 11 bases left between them. The germline V gene encodes CDR1 MDHEN and CDR2 SYDVKM. CDR3 region: CASSGNGGQETQYF. The CDR3 DNA reads as TGTGCCAGCAGTGGGAACGGGGGCCAAGAGACCCAGTACTTC.

Many counts were recorded for this clonotype. The rearrangement joins TRBV7-3 to TRBJ1-1; 9 positions match TRBD1. With 3 bases clipped from V and 2 bases from J, the junction kept 4 bases outside the gene matches. This CDR3 region has 15 residues. Germline values: CDR1 SGHTA, CDR2 FQGTGA. Here the CDR3 DNA reads TGTGCCAGCAGCTTCCTGGGACAGGGAAACACTGAAGCTTTCTTT. It codes for CASSFLGQGNTEAFF.

This clonotype was seen repeatedly, ten times or more. The chain combines TRBV5-1 with TRBJ2-7; D not resolved. The CDR3 length is 16 residues. Germline loops: CDR1 SGHRS, CDR2 YFSETQ. V lost 3 bases to trimming and J lost 1 base, with 17 bases between them. CDR3 region: CASSYDLRAPSYEQYF. CDR3 sequence (DNA): TGCGCCAGCAGCTACGACCTTCGAGCCCCTTCCTACGAGCAGTACTTC.

The table lists this clonotype with many counts. The V gene is TRBV7-2, the J gene TRBJ2-1, with D perhaps TRBD1 (6 bases). This CDR3 spans 15 amino acids. Trimming removed 2 bases from V and 5 bases from J, with 13 bases in between. Germline V gene lookup returns CDR1 SGHTA and CDR2 FQGNSA. CDR3 loop: CASSLLGRGNNEQFF. The DNA for the CDR3 is TGTGCCAGCAGCTTACTCGGTAGGGGGAACAATGAGCAGTTCTTC.

This clonotype was counted at least ten times. This rearrangement joins TRBV7-2 to TRBJ1-6; TRBD1 might be the D (6 bases). This CDR3 has 14 residues. CDR1 and CDR2 from the germline V gene are SGHTA and FQGNSA. V lost 1 base to trimming and J lost 11 bases, with 12 bases between them. The CDR3 DNA reads as TGTGCCAGCAGCTTAGGCTTAGGGGGTCCACCCCTCCACTTT. Residues: CASSLGLGGPPLHF.

The chain combines TRBV6-6 with TRBJ2-5, with D perhaps being TRBD1 or TRBD2 (6 bases each). Deletions cut 6 bases from V and 5 bases from J, with 13 bases between. Germline CDR1 and CDR2: MNHNY and SVGAGI (reference sequence). The CDR3 has 13 residues. CDR3 DNA: TGTGCCAGCAGGGGAACAGGGACTGAGACCCAGTACTTC. Protein sequence: CASRGTGTETQYF.

In its sample, this clonotype was seen many times. The V and J genes are TRBV7-3 and TRBJ2-1; a weak D match, TRBD2 (9 bases). The CDR3 length is 15 residues. The germline gives CDR1 SGHTA, CDR2 FQGTGA. V lost 5 bases and J 4 bases, leaving 15 bases between the germline ends. As DNA, the CDR3 is TGTGCCAGCAGCCAGGGGGCGGGGGGGTACAATGAGCAGTTCTTC. As protein: CASSQGAGGYNEQFF.

This clonotype was observed a few times. V is TRBV10-3 and J is TRBJ2-1; 7 bases align to TRBD2. V trimming: 8 bases; J trimming: 3 bases; junction bases outside the gene matches: 16. The CDR3 is 17 residues long. Germline V gene data show CDR1 as ENHRY and CDR2 as SYGVKD. The CDR3: CAIGTLAGESGYNEQFF. For the CDR3, the DNA is TGTGCCATCGGGACTCTGGCGGGAGAGAGTGGCTACAATGAGCAGTTCTTC.

This clonotype appeared many times. The J gene is TRBJ1-1, the V gene TRBV5-6, with a possible D match to TRBD1 (6 bases). V was shortened by 4 bases and J by 1 base, with 14 bases between the two germline ends. CDR1 and CDR2 (germline): SGHDT, YYEEEE. The CDR3 runs to 15 residues. CDR3 sequence (DNA): TGTGCCAGCAGCCATGGGACACCCCGGAACACTGAAGCTTTCTTT. It yields the protein CASSHGTPRNTEAFF.

This clonotype was counted ten times or more. V and J are TRBV7-9 and TRBJ1-1; D perhaps matches TRBD1 (6 bases). V shed 7 bases and J shed 4 bases, with 16 bases lying between them. Looked up from germline, CDR1 is SEHNR and CDR2 is FQNEAQ (reference sequence). The length of the CDR3 is 14 residues. The DNA of the CDR3 is TGTGCCAGCAACCCGGGGGGGCTTCGCACTGAAGCTTTCTTT. Translation: CASNPGGLRTEAFF.

The sample holds many counts of this clonotype. The rearrangement joins TRBV7-9 to TRBJ1-6, with 8 positions matching TRBD1. CDR3 size: 16 residues. CDR1 and CDR2 from the germline V gene are SEHNR and FQNEAQ (reference sequence). V was pared by 4 bases and J by 5 bases, with 7 bases of the junction left unmatched. This chain's CDR3 is CASSSAGGMDNSPLHF. CDR3 DNA: TGTGCCAGCAGCTCAGCAGGGGGCATGGATAATTCACCCCTCCACTTT.

This clonotype was seen many times. CDR3 in DNA: TGTGCCAGTAGTTCATCGAGGAGGGTCTTATCCTCTGGGGCCAACGTCCTGACTTTC. Its protein product is CASSSSRRVLSSGANVLTF. The rearrangement links TRBV19 to TRBJ2-6; D is perhaps TRBD2 (6 bases). Germline CDR1 and CDR2: LNHDA and SQIVND (reference sequence). This CDR3 comprises 19 residues. V lost 5 bases and J lost 0, with 20 bases in between.

This clonotype was counted a few times. J is TRBJ2-5 and V is TRBV20-1; no definite D call. The CDR3 spans 12 residues. The V end lost 3 bases, the J end lost 6 bases, and 11 bases lay between the germline ends. CDR1 and CDR2 (germline): DFQATT, SNEGSKA (reference sequence). The CDR3 here is CSARDAVKTQYF. CDR3 nucleotides: TGCAGTGCTAGGGACGCTGTGAAGACCCAGTACTTC.